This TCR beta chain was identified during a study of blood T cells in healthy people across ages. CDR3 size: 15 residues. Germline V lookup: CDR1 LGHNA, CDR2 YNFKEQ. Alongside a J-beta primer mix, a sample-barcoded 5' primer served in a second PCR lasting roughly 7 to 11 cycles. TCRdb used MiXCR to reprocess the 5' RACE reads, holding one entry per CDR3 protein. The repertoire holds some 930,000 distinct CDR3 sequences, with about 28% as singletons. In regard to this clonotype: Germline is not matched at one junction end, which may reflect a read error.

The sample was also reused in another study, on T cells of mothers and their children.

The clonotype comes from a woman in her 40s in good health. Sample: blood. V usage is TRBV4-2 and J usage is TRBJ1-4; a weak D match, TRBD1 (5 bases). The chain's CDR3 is CASSQPAGSDEKRFF. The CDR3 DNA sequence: TGTGCCAGCAGCCAACCCGCAGGGTCGGATGAAAAACGGTTTTTT.